The rows below give T cell receptor beta chains drawn from one sample of a study of T-cell reconstitution after alpha-beta-depleted transplantation in children. Each CDR3 protein gets one entry after TCRdb re-called the PCR reads with MiXCR. This table holds roughly 300,000 distinct CDR3 sequences, around a tenth found once. The sequenced sample was peripheral blood, obtained 180 days after TCRalphabeta/CD19-depleted stem cell transplant. The receptors originated from a male patient aged 2 to 9 who had a stem cell transplant for chronic granulomatous disease, so the T cells may come from the graft donor. Both conserved end residues are part of each CDR3. D genes are given only for firm matches. Rows may omit the clone size; those that give it use once, few, many or a size class.

j_gene | d_gene | abundance | v_gene | CDR3nt | CDR3aa
TRBJ2-1 | . | many | TRBV28 | TGTGCCAGCAGTCCAGCATTAGGGGGAGGACTACCTAACTCGATAGAGCAGTTCTTC | CASSPALGGGLPNSIEQFF
TRBJ1-4 | TRBD1 | . | TRBV12-3/TRBV12-4 | TGTGCCAGCAGTTTCCTCTTAGGACAGGGGGCATACGAAAAACTGTTTTTT | CASSFLLGQGAYEKLFF
TRBJ2-7 | . | many | TRBV29-1 | TGCAGCGTTGAGACAGGCGGTTACGAGCAGTACTTC | CSVETGGYEQYF
TRBJ2-3 | . | many | TRBV12-3/TRBV12-4 | TGTGCCAGCAGCCCAGGGGCTTGGACAGATACGCAGTATTTT | CASSPGAWTDTQYF
TRBJ1-1 | TRBD1 | . | TRBV18 | TGTGCCAGCTCCCTCGACAGGGGGCAATTGGGCACTGAAGCTTTCTTT | CASSLDRGQLGTEAFF
TRBJ1-6 | . | many | TRBV9 | TGTGCCAGCAGCGATGGTGTTTCACCCCTCCACTTT | CASSDGVSPLHF
TRBJ2-2 | . | many | TRBV15 | TGTGCCACCAGCAGAGGGGGGGATTCGCTTAGCACCGGGGAGCTGTTTTTT | CATSRGGDSLSTGELFF
TRBJ1-4 | . | many | TRBV4-1 | TGCGCCAGCAGCCAAGACGGGGGCGGTAATGAAAAACTGTTTTTT | CASSQDGGGNEKLFF
TRBJ2-7 | . | . | TRBV14 | TGTGCCAGCAGCCAAGAGGGGCGAGCCTTTCCCTACGAGCAGTACTTC | CASSQEGRAFPYEQYF
TRBJ2-5 | TRBD2 | many | TRBV5-5 | TGTGCCAGCAGCTTGCAGCGGGGGGCAGAGACCCAGTACTTC | CASSLQRGAETQYF
TRBJ2-2 | . | many | TRBV12-3/TRBV12-4 | TGTGCCAGCAGGTTTGGGGGCGGCACCGGGGAGCTGTTTTTT | CASRFGGGTGELFF
TRBJ2-5 | TRBD2 | . | TRBV12-3/TRBV12-4 | TGTACCATCAGTTTAGGATACGGGACTAGCGGGAGGGCGACAGAGACCCAGTACTTC | CTISLGYGTSGRATETQYF
TRBJ2-1 | . | many | TRBV4-3 | TGCGCCAGCAGCTCGGGGCAGTGGGACAATGAGCAGTTCTTC | CASSSGQWDNEQFF
TRBJ2-6 | TRBD1 | many | TRBV6-2/TRBV6-3 | TGTGCCAGCCTCAATCCTGGACAGGGTAGTCCTGGGGCCAACGTCCTGACTTTC | CASLNPGQGSPGANVLTF
TRBJ2-5 | . | many | TRBV5-5 | TGTGCCAGCAGCTTCTCGAGGTTCCAGGGGATTTTCGCCGAGACCCAGTACTTC | CASSFSRFQGIFAETQYF
TRBJ1-6 | . | many | TRBV6-1 | TGTGCCAGCAGACTAACAGGTCCCTCACCCCTCCACTTT | CASRLTGPSPLHF
TRBJ2-1 | . | many | TRBV15 | TGTGCCACCTCCCAGTTACACTCCTACAATGAGCAGTTCTTC | CATSQLHSYNEQFF
TRBJ2-1 | TRBD2 | many | TRBV3-1 | TGTGCCAGCAGCCCCATGCCTAGCGGGAGTAGGTCCTACAATGAGCAGTTCTTC | CASSPMPSGSRSYNEQFF
TRBJ1-5 | . | many | TRBV19 | TGTGCCAGTAGGCCGCGGGATTTCCCAGGCCAATATCAGCCCCAGCATTTT | CASRPRDFPGQYQPQHF
TRBJ2-2 | TRBD2 | many | TRBV7-9 | TGTGCCAGCAGCTTCCTAGGGCGCGGGAGCACCGGGGAGCTGTTTTTT | CASSFLGRGSTGELFF
TRBJ2-2 | TRBD1 | many | TRBV25-1 | TGTGCCAGCAGTAGCGATGGGACAGGGGGAAACGTTGGGACCGGGGAGCTGTTTTTT | CASSSDGTGGNVGTGELFF
TRBJ2-2 | TRBD1 | many | TRBV11-2 | TGTGCCAGCAGTTCGGGACAGGGAACCGGGGAGCTGTTTTTT | CASSSGQGTGELFF
TRBJ2-5 | TRBD1 | many | TRBV12-3/TRBV12-4 | TGTGCCAGCAGGCCGGACAGGGGAGAGACCCAGTACTTC | CASRPDRGETQYF
TRBJ2-7 | TRBD2 | many | TRBV5-1 | TGCGCCAGCAGCTCCGCTAGCGGGAGCAACGAGCAGTACTTC | CASSSASGSNEQYF
TRBJ2-2 | . | many | TRBV12-3/TRBV12-4 | TGTGCCAGCAGCCCGCGTCATAGGCTGGTCACCGGGGAGCTGTTTTTT | CASSPRHRLVTGELFF
TRBJ2-1 | . | many | TRBV27 | TGTGCCAGCAGTTTACAGGTCGGCGTGCATGAGCAGTTCTTC | CASSLQVGVHEQFF
TRBJ2-2 | . | many | TRBV20-1 | TGCAGTGCTAGAGATGGGAGAACCGGGGAGCTGTTTTTT | CSARDGRTGELFF
TRBJ1-1 | TRBD1 | . | TRBV3-1 | TGTGCCAGCAGCAACCCGGGACAGGGGGCAAGAAAGGCTTTCTTT | CASSNPGQGARKAFF
TRBJ2-1 | TRBD2 | . | TRBV5-4 | TGTGCCAGCAGCTCTAGCGGGGGAATCATTGAGCAGTTCTTC | CASSSSGGIIEQFF
TRBJ2-7 | TRBD2 | many | TRBV7-8 | TGTGCCAGCAGCCCGGGACTAGCGGGAGGAGGACCGCTCGAGCAGTACTTC | CASSPGLAGGGPLEQYF
TRBJ2-5 | . | . | TRBV3-1 | TGTGCCAGCAGCCTCATTAGGATAGGGGCGCTCCAAGAGACCCAGTACTTC | CASSLIRIGALQETQYF
TRBJ2-1 | . | few | TRBV7-8 | TGTGCCAGCAGCTTGGCCCCGGGGGTTGAGCAGTTCTTC | CASSLAPGVEQFF
TRBJ2-3 | TRBD2 | many | TRBV4-2 | TGTGCCAGCAGCCAAGTGGGGATAGCGGGATCCACTGGGGGCACAGATACGCAGTATTTT | CASSQVGIAGSTGGTDTQYF
TRBJ2-5 | TRBD2 | few | TRBV19 | TGTGCCAGTAGTATTGCAAGCGGGAGAGGAGAGACCCAGTACTTC | CASSIASGRGETQYF
TRBJ1-4 | . | many | TRBV12-3/TRBV12-4 | TGTGCCAGCAGTTTCCGGGCTGCTAATGAAAAACTGTTTTTT | CASSFRAANEKLFF
TRBJ2-3 | TRBD1 | many | TRBV13 | TGTGCCAGCAGCTCGGACAGGGTACTGTCAGATACGCAGTATTTT | CASSSDRVLSDTQYF
TRBJ1-1 | . | many | TRBV9 | TGTGCCAGCAGCGTAGATTGGGGGACTGAAGCTTTCTTT | CASSVDWGTEAFF
TRBJ2-5 | TRBD2 | many | TRBV7-4 | TGTGCCAGCAGCTTTAGGACTAGCGGCTTGCAAGAGACCCAGTACTTC | CASSFRTSGLQETQYF
TRBJ2-3 | . | many | TRBV11-2 | TGTGCCAGCAGCGATCCGAAGGAGGGCTCGGATACGCAGTATTTT | CASSDPKEGSDTQYF
TRBJ2-1 | TRBD2 | many | TRBV15 | TGTGCCACCAGCAGAAGACTAGCGGGAGGGACCAATGAGCAGTTCTTC | CATSRRLAGGTNEQFF
TRBJ2-1 | . | many | TRBV10-3 | TGTGCCATCAGTGAGAGGCCTCTTCAGGGCCATGAGCAGTTCTTC | CAISERPLQGHEQFF
TRBJ2-1 | . | few | TRBV18 | TGTGCCAGCTCACCACCGGCTAGCGCCTACAATGAGCAGTTCTTC | CASSPPASAYNEQFF
TRBJ2-4 | . | many | TRBV20-1 | TGCAGTGCCCCGGAAGGGGGAAAGGGTAACATTCAGTACTTC | CSAPEGGKGNIQYF
TRBJ1-3 | . | many | TRBV10-3 | TGTGCCATCAGTGAGCAGTTATTCGCAGGGTCGGGAAACACCATATATTTT | CAISEQLFAGSGNTIYF
TRBJ2-4 | TRBD2 | . | TRBV5-1 | TGCGCCAGCAGACCCGGGGTCGTAGGGGGACTAGCGGAAAACATTCAGTACTTC | CASRPGVVGGLAENIQYF
TRBJ2-1 | TRBD2 | . | TRBV12-3/TRBV12-4 | TGTGCCAGCAGTTTTGGGCTAGCGGGGGGACGGGGGGGTGAGCAGTTCTTC | CASSFGLAGGRGGEQFF
TRBJ1-1 | TRBD1 | many | TRBV6-1 | TGTGCCAGCAGTGGCCCCGGGACAGGGGGTTTCACTGAAGCTTTCTTT | CASSGPGTGGFTEAFF
TRBJ2-1 | TRBD2 | many | TRBV28 | TGTGCCAGCAGTTTTGGGAGGGCCCTCTGGAATGAGCAGTTCTTC | CASSFGRALWNEQFF
TRBJ2-1 | . | few | TRBV18 | TGTGCCAGCTCACCTTTAGACAGTTACAATGAGCAGTTCTTC | CASSPLDSYNEQFF
TRBJ2-1 | TRBD2 | few | TRBV24-1 | TGTGCCACGGCACCTAGCGGGGGGGCTTGGGAGCAGTTCTTC | CATAPSGGAWEQFF
TRBJ2-1 | . | . | TRBV30 | TGTGCCTGGAGTGTTGCCCGGACAACGACCTACAATGAGCAGTTCTTC | CAWSVARTTTYNEQFF
TRBJ2-7 | TRBD2 | many | TRBV11-2 | TGTGCCAGCAGCTTGGCGGGGGTCGAGCAGTACTTC | CASSLAGVEQYF
TRBJ2-5 | TRBD2 | many | TRBV20-1 | TGCAGTGCTAGGTCGCTAGCGGGGGGGAAGGAGACCCAGTACTTC | CSARSLAGGKETQYF